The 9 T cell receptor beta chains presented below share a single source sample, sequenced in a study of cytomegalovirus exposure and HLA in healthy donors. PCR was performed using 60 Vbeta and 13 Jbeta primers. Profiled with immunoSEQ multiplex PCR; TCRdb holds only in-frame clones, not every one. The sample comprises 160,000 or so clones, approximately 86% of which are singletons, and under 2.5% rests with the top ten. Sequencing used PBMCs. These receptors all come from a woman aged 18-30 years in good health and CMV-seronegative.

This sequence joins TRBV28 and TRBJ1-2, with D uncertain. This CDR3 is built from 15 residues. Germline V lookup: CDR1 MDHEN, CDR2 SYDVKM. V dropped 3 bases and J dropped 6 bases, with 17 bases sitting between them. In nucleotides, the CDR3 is TGTGCCAGCAGTTTGGAGCCGCGGGAGGTCAATGGCTACACCTTC. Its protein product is CASSLEPREVNGYTF.

The CDR3 bases are TGTGCCAGCAGCCCGAGACTAGCGGGCACAGATACGCAGTATTTT. Amino acids: CASSPRLAGTDTQYF. The V gene is TRBV7-2, the J gene TRBJ2-3; 9 bases line up with TRBD2. The V and J ends lost 5 bases and 1 base, in that order; junction bases with no gene match: 4. In germline, CDR1 is SGHTA, CDR2 FQGNSA. The CDR3 loop spans 15 amino acids.

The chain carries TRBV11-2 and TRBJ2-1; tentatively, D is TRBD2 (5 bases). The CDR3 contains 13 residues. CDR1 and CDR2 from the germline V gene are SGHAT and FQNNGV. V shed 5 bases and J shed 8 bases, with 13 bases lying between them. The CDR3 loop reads CASSPITSHEQFF. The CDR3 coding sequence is TGTGCCAGCAGCCCCATAACTAGTCATGAGCAGTTCTTC.

Written as DNA, the CDR3 is TGTGCCAGCAGTCCCCTTAAGGCGGGCTTCGACGAGCAGTACTTC. This encodes CASSPLKAGFDEQYF. The chain joins TRBV6-1 to TRBJ2-7; weak D call: TRBD2 (5 bases). V was clipped by 5 bases and J by 5 bases, with 19 bases between them. Per the germline V gene, CDR1 is MNHNS and CDR2 is SASEGT. This CDR3 comprises 15 residues.

The CDR3 spells CASSLVSSLGNSPLHF. The CDR3 nucleotides read TGTGCCAGCAGCTTGGTGAGCTCTCTCGGGAATTCACCCCTCCACTTT. The V and J genes are TRBV5-5 and TRBJ1-6; D remains unclear. The germline V gene encodes CDR1 SGHKS and CDR2 YYEKEE (reference sequence). V lost 0 bases to trimming and J lost 7 bases, with 14 bases between them. The CDR3 extends over 16 amino acids. The full variable domain, rest sourced from reference TRBV5-5 and TRBJ1-6, is DAGVTQSPTHLIKTRGQQVTLRCSPISGHKSVSWYQQVLGQGPQFIFQYYEKEERGRGNFPDRFSARQFPNYSSELNVNALLLGDSALYLCASSLVSSLGNSPLHFGNGTRLTVT.

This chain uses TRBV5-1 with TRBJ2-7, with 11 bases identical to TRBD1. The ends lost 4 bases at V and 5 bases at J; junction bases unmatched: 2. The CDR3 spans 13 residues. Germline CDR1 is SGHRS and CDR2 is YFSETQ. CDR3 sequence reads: CASSAGQGDEQYF. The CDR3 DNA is TGCGCCAGCAGCGCGGGACAGGGGGACGAGCAGTACTTC.

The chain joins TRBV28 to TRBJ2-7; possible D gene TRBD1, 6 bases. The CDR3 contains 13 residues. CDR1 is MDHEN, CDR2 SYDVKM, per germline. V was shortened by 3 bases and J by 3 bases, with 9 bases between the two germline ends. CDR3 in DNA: TGTGCCAGCAGTTTCGGCAGGGGCTACGAGCAGTACTTC. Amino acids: CASSFGRGYEQYF.

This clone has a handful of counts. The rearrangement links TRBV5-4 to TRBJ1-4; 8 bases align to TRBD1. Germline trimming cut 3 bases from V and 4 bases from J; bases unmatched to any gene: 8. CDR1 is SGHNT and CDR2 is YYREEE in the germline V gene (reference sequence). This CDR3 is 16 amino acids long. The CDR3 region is CASSSIEDRVNEKLFF. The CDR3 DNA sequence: TGTGCCAGCAGCTCGATAGAGGACAGGGTTAATGAAAAACTGTTTTTT. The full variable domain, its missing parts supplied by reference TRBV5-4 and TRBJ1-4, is ETGVTQSPTHLIKTRGQQVTLRCSSQSGHNTVSWYQQALGQGPQFIFQYYREEENGRGNFPPRFSGLQFPNYSSELNVNALELDDSALYLCASSSIEDRVNEKLFFGSGTQLSVL.

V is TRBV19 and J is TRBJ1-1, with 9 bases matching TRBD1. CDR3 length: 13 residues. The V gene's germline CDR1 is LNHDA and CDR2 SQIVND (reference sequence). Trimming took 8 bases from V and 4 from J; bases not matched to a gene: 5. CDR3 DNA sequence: TGTGCCAGTGTTAACAGGGGGCTCACTGAAGCTTTCTTT. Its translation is CASVNRGLTEAFF.